The 3 T cell receptor beta chains below come from one sample, sequenced in a study of T cell changes during pregnancy in multiple sclerosis. The table came from immunoSEQ multiplex PCR; TCRdb's copy has only in-frame clones and leaves some out. Of around 40,000 clones listed, around nine tenths are singletons. The sequenced sample was CD4+ T cells from peripheral blood mononuclear cells, obtained in the first trimester of pregnancy. The origin of the receptors is a female donor in good health, enrolled as a control in a pregnancy study.

The chain has TRBV18 and TRBJ1-6; 9 nucleotides align to TRBD1. With 4 bases clipped from V and 7 bases from J, the junction kept 8 bases outside the gene matches. This CDR3 contains 16 residues. Germline-derived CDR1 and CDR2 are KGHSH and LQKENI. The CDR3 spells CASSRLGTGTNSPLHF. The CDR3 nucleotides are TGTGCCAGCTCACGGCTCGGGACAGGGACAAATTCACCCCTCCACTTT.

The chain has TRBV15 and TRBJ2-5, with D unresolved. Between the trimmed V and J ends, which lost 1 base and 4 bases, there was a span of 13 bases. The CDR3 length is 15 residues. In germline, CDR1 is LNHNV, CDR2 YYDKDF (reference sequence). The CDR3 nucleotides read TGTGCCACCAGCAGAGTAGGCAGACCAGGAGAGACCCAGTACTTC. Amino acids: CATSRVGRPGETQYF.

V gene TRBV5-6 combines with J gene TRBJ2-5, with TRBD1 matching 9 bases. The germline V gene encodes CDR1 SGHDT and CDR2 YYEEEE. The J segment lost 1 base and the V segment lost 3 bases, leaving 13 bases of the junction unmatched. The CDR3 covers 18 residues. The CDR3 DNA reads TGTGCCAGCAGCTCCCCTGTCTCCGGGACAGGGACCCAAGAGACCCAGTACTTC. Its protein product is CASSSPVSGTGTQETQYF.